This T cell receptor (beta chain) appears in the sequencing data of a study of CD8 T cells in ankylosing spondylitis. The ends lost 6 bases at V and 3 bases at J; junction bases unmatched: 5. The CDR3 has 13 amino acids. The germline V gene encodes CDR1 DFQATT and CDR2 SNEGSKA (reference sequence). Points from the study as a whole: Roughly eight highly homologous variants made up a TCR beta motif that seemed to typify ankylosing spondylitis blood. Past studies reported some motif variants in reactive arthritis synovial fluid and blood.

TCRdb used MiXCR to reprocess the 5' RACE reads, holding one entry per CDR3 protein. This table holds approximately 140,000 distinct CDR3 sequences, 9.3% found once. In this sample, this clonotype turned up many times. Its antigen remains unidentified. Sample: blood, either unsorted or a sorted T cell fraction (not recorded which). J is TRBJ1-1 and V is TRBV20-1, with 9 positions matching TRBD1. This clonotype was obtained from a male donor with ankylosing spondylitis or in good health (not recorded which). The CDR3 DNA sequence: TGCAGTGCACAGACAGGGGGGTACACTGAAGCTTTCTTT. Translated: CSAQTGGYTEAFF.